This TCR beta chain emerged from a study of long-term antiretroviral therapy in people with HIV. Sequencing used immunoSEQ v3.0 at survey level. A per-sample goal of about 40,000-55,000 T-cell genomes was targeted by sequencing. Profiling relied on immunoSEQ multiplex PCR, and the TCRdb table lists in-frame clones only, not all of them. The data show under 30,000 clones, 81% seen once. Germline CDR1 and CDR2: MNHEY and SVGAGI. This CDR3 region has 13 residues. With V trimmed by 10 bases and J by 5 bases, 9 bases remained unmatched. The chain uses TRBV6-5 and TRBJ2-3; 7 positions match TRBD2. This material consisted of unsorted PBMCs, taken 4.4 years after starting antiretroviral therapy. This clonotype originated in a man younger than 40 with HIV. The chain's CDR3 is CATRTSGGDTQYF. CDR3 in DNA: TGTGCCACACGAACATCGGGGGGAGATACGCAGTATTTT.